A single sample gave rise to the 29 T cell receptor beta chains below, sequenced in a study of CD8 T cells in Susac syndrome. RNA amounts of about 0.45 to 1 ug underwent reverse transcription with random hexamers. MiXCR, run by TCRdb on the immunoSEQ multiplex PCR reads, gives a single entry per CDR3 protein. The table shows roughly 150,000 distinct CDR3 sequences, with 95% to 96% occurring only once. The sample comprised CD8+ T cells from PBMCs. The receptor source for this set is a human donor with multiple sclerosis.

This chain connects TRBV9 to TRBJ2-5; a possible D gene is TRBD1 (5 bases). The V end was cut by 4 bases, the J end by 5 bases, with 15 bases between. Germline assignment: CDR1 SGDLS and CDR2 YYNGEE. The CDR3 sequence is 14 residues long. CDR3 region: CASSSSTGWETQYF. The CDR3 bases are TGTGCCAGCAGCTCTAGTACAGGATGGGAGACCCAGTACTTC.

This clonotype was recorded once. A read error may produce the germline difference seen at one junction end. The chain carries TRBV15 and TRBJ2-7; TRBD2 is a possible D gene (5 bases). Germline loops: CDR1 LNHNV, CDR2 YYDKDF (reference sequence). The CDR3 is 11 residues long. CDR3 loop: CATGETYERYF. The CDR3 nucleotides read TGTGCCACCGGGGAGACCTACGAGCGGTACTTC.

This sequence joins TRBV4-1 and TRBJ2-5; D is undetermined. The germline gives CDR1 MGHRA, CDR2 YSYEKL. The CDR3 contains 14 residues. Trimming removed 1 base from V and 5 bases from J, with 11 bases in between. CDR3 in amino acids: CASSQGLLGETQYF. CDR3 sequence (DNA): TGCGCCAGCAGCCAAGGATTGTTGGGGGAGACCCAGTACTTC.

The rearrangement joins TRBV2 to TRBJ2-1, with 7 bases identical to TRBD1. V lost 5 bases to trimming and J lost 8 bases; unmatched junction nucleotides: 12. CDR1 is SNHLY and CDR2 is FYNNEI in the germline V gene. This CDR3 spans 15 amino acids. CDR3 in amino acids: CASSSVSTGWDEQFF. CDR3 nucleotide sequence: TGTGCCAGCAGTTCCGTCTCGACAGGGTGGGATGAGCAGTTCTTC.

The rearrangement joins TRBV5-1 to TRBJ2-7; TRBD1 aligns across 8 bases. CDR1 is SGHRS and CDR2 is YFSETQ in the germline V gene. V lost 1 base to trimming and J lost 6 bases; unmatched junction nucleotides: 9. The CDR3 contains 15 residues. DNA of the CDR3: TGCGCCAGCAGCTTGTCCGGGACAGGACGCCCCGAGCAGTACTTC. The encoded protein is CASSLSGTGRPEQYF. Complete variable domain (other parts from reference TRBV5-1 and TRBJ2-7): KAGVTQTPRYLIKTRGQQVTLSCSPISGHRSVSWYQQTPGQGLQFLFEYFSETQRNKGNFPGRFSGRQFSNSRSEMNVSTLELGDSALYLCASSLSGTGRPEQYFGPGTRLTVT.

This chain uses TRBV29-1 with TRBJ2-3; weak D call: TRBD2 (5 bases). The V end was cut by 3 bases, the J end by 3 bases, with 19 bases between. CDR3 length: 16 residues. The germline CDR1 and CDR2 sequences are SQVTM and ANQGSEA. The CDR3 DNA reads TGCAGCGTTGATTTCGCCCGGGGTGGAAGGACAGATACGCAGTATTTT. Its protein is CSVDFARGGRTDTQYF.

This chain connects TRBV11-2 to TRBJ2-7, with a possible D match to TRBD2 (6 bases). Trimming removed 5 bases at V and 7 bases at J, with 18 bases between. Germline assignment: CDR1 SGHAT and CDR2 FQNNGV. The CDR3 loop spans 14 amino acids. The CDR3 bases are TGTGCCAGCAGCCCTGGGACTGCCGTGGGGGAGCAGTACTTC. It is translated as CASSPGTAVGEQYF.

V is TRBV9 and J is TRBJ2-5, with D possibly being TRBD1 or TRBD2 (6 bases each). Germline V gene sequence: CDR1 SGDLS, CDR2 YYNGEE. Trimming stripped 1 base from V and 5 bases from J, with 12 bases between. There are 14 residues in the CDR3. For the CDR3, the DNA is TGTGCCAGCAGCGTAAGCGGAGGGGGTGAGACCCAGTACTTC. Residues: CASSVSGGGETQYF.

The rearrangement joins TRBV5-6 to TRBJ2-1; no definite D call. CDR3 size: 15 residues. With 0 bases removed from V and 0 bases from J, the gap between germline ends came to 7 bases. CDR1 is SGHDT and CDR2 is YYEEEE in the germline V gene. The CDR3 is CASSLGLSSYNEQFF. DNA for the CDR3: TGTGCCAGCAGCTTGGGGTTGAGCTCCTACAATGAGCAGTTCTTC. The full variable domain, rest sourced from reference TRBV5-6 and TRBJ2-1, is DAGVTQSPTHLIKTRGQQVTLRCSPKSGHDTVSWYQQALGQGPQFIFQYYEEEERQRGNFPDRFSGHQFPNYSSELNVNALLLGDSALYLCASSLGLSSYNEQFFGPGTRLTVL.

The V and J genes are TRBV20-1 and TRBJ1-1; D gene unclear. Germline V CDR1 and CDR2: DFQATT, SNEGSKA (reference sequence). The CDR3 is 14 residues long. Trimming took 1 base from V and 3 from J, leaving 12 bases between them. CDR3 nucleotides: TGCAGTGCTAGAGGCCGCGGGTCGGACACTGAAGCTTTCTTT. Translated, it gives CSARGRGSDTEAFF.

This clonotype was recorded a few times. The genes are TRBV27 and TRBJ2-1, with TRBD2 matching 13 bases. V shed 5 bases, J shed 10 bases, and the junction held 8 bases outside the gene matches. Germline V lookup: CDR1 MNHEY, CDR2 SMNVEV (reference sequence). The CDR3 has 15 residues. In DNA form, the CDR3 reads TGTGCCAGCAGTCAGACTAGCGGGGGGCTAAGCGAGCAGTTCTTC. The encoded protein is CASSQTSGGLSEQFF.

The CDR3 here is CAWSRRPSEQYF. The CDR3 DNA reads TGTGCCTGGAGTCGCCGTCCCTCCGAGCAGTACTTC. The gene calls are TRBV30 and TRBJ2-7; no clear D. Trimming took off 2 bases at V and 6 bases at J, with 11 bases between the two ends. The CDR3 loop spans 12 amino acids. Germline CDR1 and CDR2: GTSNPN and SVGIG (reference sequence).

The chain uses TRBV12-3 or TRBV12-4 and TRBJ1-1; D not resolved. The V end was cut by 5 bases, the J end by 2 bases, with 15 bases between. CDR3 size: 15 residues. CDR3 protein: CASSGITGVNTEAFF. CDR3 DNA: TGTGCCAGCAGTGGCATTACCGGGGTTAACACTGAAGCTTTCTTT.

The chain joins TRBV9 to TRBJ2-7; 10 nucleotides match TRBD1. Trimming at V came to 4 bases and at J to 5 bases, leaving 6 bases not matched to a gene. The germline gives CDR1 SGDLS, CDR2 YYNGEE. CDR3 length: 14 residues. CDR3 bases: TGTGCCAGCAGCCCGGACAGGGGGAAGGACGAGCAGTACTTC. Amino acids: CASSPDRGKDEQYF.

This chain uses TRBV27 with TRBJ2-3, with 8 nucleotides matching TRBD2. CDR1 is MNHEY, CDR2 SMNVEV, per germline (reference sequence). The CDR3 loop spans 15 amino acids. Trimming removed 3 bases from V and 0 bases from J; junction bases left unmatched: 2. CDR3 in DNA: TGTGCCAGCAGTTTTGCGGGAGGTAGCACAGATACGCAGTATTTT. This encodes CASSFAGGSTDTQYF.

V and J are TRBV15 and TRBJ1-2; no clear D gene. The CDR3 contains 13 residues. In germline, CDR1 is LNHNV, CDR2 YYDKDF (reference sequence). Trimming took off 7 bases at V and 7 bases at J, with 16 bases between the two ends. The CDR3 DNA reads as TGTGCCACCAACCTACCCGGGGAAAGTGGCTACACCTTC. It is translated as CATNLPGESGYTF.

This clonotype was seen just once. The chain has TRBV9 and TRBJ1-6; D call uncertain. The CDR3 has 13 residues. Trimming took off 3 bases at V and 9 bases at J, with 10 bases between the two ends. Looked up from germline, CDR1 is SGDLS and CDR2 is YYNGEE. The DNA for the CDR3 is TGTGCCAGCAGCGGGGGTAGTGGTTCACCCCTCCACTTT. This gives the protein CASSGGSGSPLHF.

The chain links TRBV7-6 to TRBJ2-5; no firm D call. The CDR3 has 13 residues. CDR1 is SGHVS, CDR2 FNYEAQ, per germline. V was trimmed by 3 bases and J by 5 bases, leaving 10 bases between them. The CDR3 DNA sequence: TGTGCCAGCAGCTTTGGCCGTGGGGAGACCCAGTACTTC. Translation gives CASSFGRGETQYF.

The rearrangement joins TRBV20-1 to TRBJ2-7; D call uncertain. The CDR3 has 13 residues. Germline V gives CDR1 DFQATT, CDR2 SNEGSKA (reference sequence). V was trimmed by 3 bases and J by 3 bases, leaving 12 bases between them. In DNA, the CDR3 is TGCAGTGCTAGGAAGAATGGTGGCTACGAGCAGTACGTC. Its protein is CSARKNGGYEQYV.

This chain links TRBV12-3 or TRBV12-4 with TRBJ2-3; 9 bases fit TRBD1. V was clipped by 6 bases and J by 1 base; unmatched bases: 8. The CDR3 is 16 amino acids. The CDR3 sequence is CASSPNRGPRTDTQYF. In DNA form, the CDR3 reads TGTGCCAGCAGCCCTAACAGGGGGCCTCGCACAGATACGCAGTATTTT.

The rearrangement links TRBV13 to TRBJ2-1; maybe TRBD1 (7 bases). In germline, CDR1 is PRHDT, CDR2 FYEKMQ (reference sequence). The germline V and J ends were trimmed by 4 bases and 6 bases, with 19 bases remaining between them. This CDR3 has 16 residues. The CDR3 spells CASSYASQGGGNEQFF. CDR3 DNA: TGTGCCAGCAGCTACGCCTCCCAGGGGGGTGGCAATGAGCAGTTCTTC.

V gene TRBV10-1 combines with J gene TRBJ2-3; weak D call: TRBD2 (6 bases). Germline lookup yields CDR1 WNHNN and CDR2 SYGVQD (reference sequence). The CDR3 length is 14 residues. Trimming shortened V by 5 bases and J by 2 bases, and 11 bases separated the two germline ends. The CDR3 DNA follows: TGCGCCAGCAGTCGGGACTTAAACACAGATACGCAGTATTTT. It translates to CASSRDLNTDTQYF.

The gene calls are TRBV30 and TRBJ1-3; no clear D gene. V was trimmed by 5 bases and J by 3 bases, leaving 14 bases between them. Per the germline V gene, CDR1 is GTSNPN and CDR2 is SVGIG (reference sequence). This CDR3 region has 14 residues. The CDR3 protein is CAWGPGVRGNTIYF. The CDR3 region has the DNA TGTGCCTGGGGGCCCGGAGTGCGTGGAAACACCATATATTTT.

This chain joins TRBV27 and TRBJ2-1, with TRBD1 matching 8 bases. The CDR3 covers 15 residues. J gave up 7 bases and V 4 bases, and 9 bases lay outside the gene matches. Germline loops: CDR1 MNHEY, CDR2 SMNVEV (reference sequence). The CDR3 DNA reads TGTGCCAGCAGTTATGGACAGGGTCTTTGGAATGAGCAGTTCTTC. Translated, it gives CASSYGQGLWNEQFF.

There are a few counts of this clonotype. The chain has TRBV30 and TRBJ2-3; 9 bases map to TRBD2. Germline lookup yields CDR1 GTSNPN and CDR2 SVGIG (reference sequence). This CDR3 region has 13 residues. Trimming at V came to 8 bases and at J to 3 bases, leaving 6 bases not matched to a gene. CDR3 sequence (DNA): TGTGCCCGACTAGCGGAGCTGACAGATACGCAGTATTTT. Translated, it gives CARLAELTDTQYF.

This clonotype has more than one count but fewer than ten. The chain joins TRBV30 to TRBJ2-7; D possibly uses TRBD1 or TRBD2 (5 bases each). The CDR3 contains 14 residues. The V end lost 4 bases, the J end lost 0 bases, and 13 bases lay between the germline ends. The V gene's germline CDR1 is GTSNPN and CDR2 SVGIG (reference sequence). This CDR3 reads CAWTPGRGSYEQYF. For the CDR3, the DNA is TGTGCCTGGACTCCGGGACGCGGCTCCTACGAGCAGTACTTC. Variable domain in full (rest from reference TRBV30 and TRBJ2-7): SQTIHQWPATLVQPVGSPLSLECTVEGTSNPNLYWYRQAAGRGLQLLFYSVGIGQISSEVPQNLSASRPQDRQFILSSKKLLLSDSGFYLCAWTPGRGSYEQYFGPGTRLTVT.

The V and J genes are TRBV29-1 and TRBJ2-3; 7 bases align to TRBD2. Germline assignment: CDR1 SQVTM and CDR2 ANQGSEA. The CDR3 runs 16 residues. With V trimmed by 5 bases and J by 1 base, 12 bases remained unmatched. The CDR3 loop reads CSVLTTSDFGTDTQYF. CDR3 in DNA: TGCAGCGTTCTTACAACTAGCGACTTTGGCACAGATACGCAGTATTTT.

The V gene is TRBV25-1, the J gene TRBJ1-1; tentatively, D is TRBD1 (5 bases). CDR1 and CDR2 from the germline V gene are MGHDK and SYGVNS. The CDR3 has 14 residues. V was shortened by 2 bases and J by 1 base, with 8 bases between the two germline ends. CDR3: CASSEGQGNTEAFF. CDR3 sequence (DNA): TGTGCCAGCAGTGAAGGGCAGGGGAACACTGAAGCTTTCTTT.

This chain connects TRBV25-1 to TRBJ2-2; 7 bases map to TRBD2. The germline V gene encodes CDR1 MGHDK and CDR2 SYGVNS. V was pared by 3 bases and J by 6 bases, with 4 bases of the junction left unmatched. The CDR3 covers 14 residues. CDR3 sequence reads: CASSEETSPGELFF. For the CDR3, the DNA is TGTGCCAGCAGTGAGGAGACTAGCCCCGGGGAGCTGTTTTTT. Full variable domain (outside the CDR3, taken from reference TRBV25-1 and TRBJ2-2): EADIYQTPRYLVIGTGKKITLECSQTMGHDKMYWYQQDPGMELHLIHYSYGVNSTEKGDLSSESTVSRIRTEHFPLTLESARPSHTSQYLCASSEETSPGELFFGEGSRLTVL.